The rows below give T cell receptor beta chains drawn from one sample of a study of human T cells and chemical hapten exposure. TCRdb reprocessed the RACE reads with MiXCR, giving one entry per CDR3 protein. The data hold around 35,000 distinct CDR3 sequences, with roughly 5.4% observed a single time. Sequencing input: whole blood. All receptors come from a human donor in good health. Some clones in this sample may be carry-over from other donors' samples. Both conserved end residues are part of each CDR3. A D gene is named only where the DNA matches it firmly. For some rows the clone size is stated as once, few or many, or as a class when expanded; others skip it.

CDR3aa: CASSLIPGQFYEQYF
CDR3nt: TGTGCCAGCAGCTTAATCCCCGGACAATTCTACGAGCAGTACTTC
j_gene: TRBJ2-7
v_gene: TRBV7-9
d_gene: NA
abundance: NA

CDR3aa: CASSQAGYYNEQFF
CDR3nt: TGTGCCAGCAGCCAAGCCGGATACTACAATGAGCAGTTCTTC
j_gene: TRBJ2-1
v_gene: TRBV3-1
d_gene: NA
abundance: few

CDR3aa: CAGQGSSTDTQYF
CDR3nt: TGTGCCGGCCAGGGGAGTAGCACAGATACGCAGTATTTT
j_gene: TRBJ2-3
v_gene: TRBV19
d_gene: NA
abundance: many

CDR3aa: CASSLAIAVTGDEQFF
CDR3nt: TGTGCCAGCAGCTTAGCGATCGCCGTCACAGGGGATGAGCAGTTCTTC
j_gene: TRBJ2-1
v_gene: TRBV7-6
d_gene: TRBD1
abundance: once

CDR3aa: CASSPKKTEAFF
CDR3nt: TGTGCCAGCAGCCCGAAGAAGACTGAAGCTTTCTTT
j_gene: TRBJ1-1
v_gene: TRBV13
d_gene: NA
abundance: many

CDR3aa: CASSLLAGANVLTF
CDR3nt: TGTGCCAGCAGCTTGTTAGCTGGGGCCAACGTCCTGACTTTC
j_gene: TRBJ2-6
v_gene: TRBV11-2
d_gene: NA
abundance: NA

CDR3aa: CSVAGQKNTEAFF
CDR3nt: TGCAGCGTCGCGGGACAGAAAAACACTGAAGCTTTCTTT
j_gene: TRBJ1-1
v_gene: TRBV29-1
d_gene: TRBD1
abundance: few

CDR3aa: CATSRNRGGTEAFF
CDR3nt: TGTGCCACCAGCAGGAACAGGGGTGGCACTGAAGCTTTCTTT
j_gene: TRBJ1-1
v_gene: TRBV15
d_gene: TRBD1
abundance: few

CDR3aa: CASSLTRQMNTEAFF
CDR3nt: TGTGCCAGCAGCTTAACTAGACAGATGAACACTGAAGCTTTCTTT
j_gene: TRBJ1-1
v_gene: TRBV5-4
d_gene: NA
abundance: many

CDR3aa: CASSLATGVGQPQHF
CDR3nt: TGTGCCAGCAGCTTGGCTACAGGGGTGGGACAGCCCCAGCATTTT
j_gene: TRBJ1-5
v_gene: TRBV5-7
d_gene: TRBD1
abundance: many

CDR3aa: CASSFIGTNTEAFF
CDR3nt: TGTGCCAGCAGCTTTATTGGAACGAACACTGAAGCTTTCTTT
j_gene: TRBJ1-1
v_gene: TRBV7-9
d_gene: NA
abundance: NA

CDR3aa: CASRLGLADRETQYF
CDR3nt: TGTGCCAGCAGACTCGGACTAGCGGACCGAGAGACCCAGTACTTC
j_gene: TRBJ2-5
v_gene: TRBV12-3/TRBV12-4
d_gene: TRBD2
abundance: NA

CDR3aa: CASSHRQGATAGELFF
CDR3nt: TGTGCCAGCAGCCACCGACAGGGGGCGACCGCCGGGGAGCTGTTTTTT
j_gene: TRBJ2-2
v_gene: TRBV3-1
d_gene: TRBD1
abundance: NA

CDR3aa: CASSFGQLGTDTQYF
CDR3nt: TGTGCCAGCTCCTTTGGCCAACTCGGCACAGATACGCAGTATTTT
j_gene: TRBJ2-3
v_gene: TRBV18
d_gene: NA
abundance: many

CDR3aa: CASSASGTESYEQYF
CDR3nt: TGTGCCAGCAGCGCCTCCGGGACAGAGAGTTACGAGCAGTACTTC
j_gene: TRBJ2-7
v_gene: TRBV7-2
d_gene: TRBD1
abundance: many

CDR3aa: CASSYQNYGYTF
CDR3nt: TGTGCCAGCAGCTATCAAAACTATGGCTACACCTTC
j_gene: TRBJ1-2
v_gene: TRBV7-2
d_gene: NA
abundance: many

CDR3aa: CASSPQWQGGYDEQYF
CDR3nt: TGTGCCAGCAGCCCTCAATGGCAGGGGGGCTATGACGAGCAGTACTTC
j_gene: TRBJ2-7
v_gene: TRBV14
d_gene: NA
abundance: many

CDR3aa: CASSGRTATNEKLFF
CDR3nt: TGTGCCAGCAGCGGACGGACAGCAACTAATGAAAAACTGTTTTTT
j_gene: TRBJ1-4
v_gene: TRBV5-5
d_gene: NA
abundance: NA

CDR3aa: CASSRQGGGNNELFF
CDR3nt: TGTGCCAGCAGCCGGCAGGGAGGGGGAAACAATGAGCTGTTCTTC
j_gene: TRBJ2-1
v_gene: TRBV4-2
d_gene: NA
abundance: NA

CDR3aa: CASSPGTGEVYTF
CDR3nt: TGCGCCAGCAGCCCCGGGACAGGGGAGGTCTACACCTTC
j_gene: TRBJ1-2
v_gene: TRBV5-1
d_gene: TRBD1
abundance: many

CDR3aa: CASLGTRHYNEQFF
CDR3nt: TGTGCCAGCCTTGGGACTAGACATTACAATGAGCAGTTCTTC
j_gene: TRBJ2-1
v_gene: TRBV2
d_gene: TRBD2
abundance: many

CDR3aa: CASRLYGANTEAFF
CDR3nt: TGTGCCAGCAGACTCTACGGGGCGAACACTGAAGCTTTCTTT
j_gene: TRBJ1-1
v_gene: TRBV27
d_gene: NA
abundance: NA

CDR3aa: CAISELGQGLEAFF
CDR3nt: TGTGCCATCAGTGAGTTGGGACAGGGACTTGAAGCTTTCTTT
j_gene: TRBJ1-1
v_gene: TRBV10-3
d_gene: TRBD1
abundance: few

CDR3aa: CASGAGTGKYDGYTF
CDR3nt: TGTGCCAGCGGTGCTGGGACAGGGAAGTATGATGGCTACACCTTC
j_gene: TRBJ1-2
v_gene: TRBV27
d_gene: TRBD1
abundance: many

CDR3aa: CASSRQGAKETQYF
CDR3nt: TGTGCCAGCAGCCGGCAAGGAGCCAAGGAGACCCAGTACTTC
j_gene: TRBJ2-5
v_gene: TRBV7-2
d_gene: NA
abundance: few

CDR3aa: CASSQGQPELQETQYF
CDR3nt: TGCGCCAGCAGCCAAGGACAGCCTGAATTACAAGAGACCCAGTACTTC
j_gene: TRBJ2-5
v_gene: TRBV4-3
d_gene: NA
abundance: NA

CDR3aa: CASSYSEGSYYGYTF
CDR3nt: TGTGCCAGCAGTTACTCGGAGGGAAGTTACTATGGCTACACCTTC
j_gene: TRBJ1-2
v_gene: TRBV6-5
d_gene: NA
abundance: many

CDR3aa: CASSLAGGHTGELFF
CDR3nt: TGTGCCAGCAGCTTAGCCGGGGGGCACACCGGGGAGCTGTTTTTT
j_gene: TRBJ2-2
v_gene: TRBV7-7
d_gene: NA
abundance: many